The entry below describes one T cell receptor beta chain. What it binds is unknown. These data originate in a study of cytomegalovirus exposure and HLA in healthy donors. Broader study findings: It was likely that a cluster of highly shared sequence variants was a sequencing artifact.

Germline trimming cut 5 bases from V and 0 bases from J; bases unmatched to any gene: 5. This CDR3 contains 15 residues. CDR1 LGHNA and CDR2 YNFKEQ come from the germline V gene. Primers: 60 Vbeta forward and 13 Jbeta reverse. Method: immunoSEQ multiplex PCR; TCRdb's copy keeps in-frame clones and lacks some. The profile shows approximately 190,000 clones, over 70% of them singletons. Source material: PBMCs. The rearrangement links TRBV4-2 to TRBJ2-7; 9 bases map to TRBD2. The TCR comes from a man younger than 45 in good health and CMV-seronegative. CDR3 DNA: TGTGCCAGCAGCAGCGGGGGGTCCCTCTCCTACGAGCAGTACTTC. Residues: CASSSGGSLSYEQYF.